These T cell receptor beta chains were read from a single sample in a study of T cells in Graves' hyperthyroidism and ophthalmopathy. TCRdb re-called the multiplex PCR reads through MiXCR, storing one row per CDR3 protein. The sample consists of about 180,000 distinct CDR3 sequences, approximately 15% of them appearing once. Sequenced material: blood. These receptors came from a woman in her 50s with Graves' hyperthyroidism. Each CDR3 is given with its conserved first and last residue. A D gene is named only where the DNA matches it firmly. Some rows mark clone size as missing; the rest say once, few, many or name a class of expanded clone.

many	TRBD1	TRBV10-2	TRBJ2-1	CASSESRPMGQYNEQFF	TGCGCCAGCAGTGAGTCGAGACCCATGGGACAGTACAATGAGCAGTTCTTC
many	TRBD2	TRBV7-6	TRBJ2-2	CASSRGSGGASAGELFF	TGTGCCAGCAGCCGAGGTAGCGGGGGGGCCTCGGCCGGGGAGCTGTTTTTT
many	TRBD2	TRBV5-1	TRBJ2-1	CASSLVLAGGTDEQFF	TGCGCCAGCAGCTTGGTCCTAGCGGGGGGGACCGATGAGCAGTTCTTC
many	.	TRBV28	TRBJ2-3	CASSLRSRSTDTQYF	TGTGCCAGCAGTCTACGCTCGCGAAGCACAGATACGCAGTATTTT
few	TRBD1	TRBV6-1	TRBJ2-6	CASDRVSGANVLTF	TGTGCCAGCGACAGGGTCTCTGGGGCCAACGTCCTGACTTTC
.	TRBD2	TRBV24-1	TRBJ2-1	CATSVPGLHNEQFF	TGTGCCACCAGTGTGCCGGGACTACACAATGAGCAGTTCTTC
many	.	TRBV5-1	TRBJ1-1	CASSLVFRGETEAFF	TGCGCCAGCAGCTTGGTTTTCAGGGGAGAGACTGAAGCTTTCTTT
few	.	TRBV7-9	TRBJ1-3	CASSQTGTRASGNTIYF	TGTGCCAGCAGCCAAACCGGGACAAGGGCCTCTGGAAACACCATATATTTT
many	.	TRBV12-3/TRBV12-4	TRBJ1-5	CASSFSDPTQHF	TGTGCCAGCAGTTTTAGTGATCCAACCCAGCATTTT
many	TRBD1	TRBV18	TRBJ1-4	CASSPDRGGEKLFF	TGTGCCAGCTCACCGGACAGGGGGGGTGAAAAACTGTTTTTT
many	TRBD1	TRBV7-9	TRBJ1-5	CASSSSTGDQPQHF	TGTGCCAGCAGCTCGTCGACAGGGGATCAGCCCCAGCATTTT
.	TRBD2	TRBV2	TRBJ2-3	CASMPRPAGGETDTQYF	TGTGCCAGCATGCCTCGACCAGCGGGAGGCGAAACAGATACGCAGTATTTT
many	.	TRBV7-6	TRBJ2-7	CASSLEGPTDEQYF	TGTGCCAGCAGCTTAGAGGGCCCGACGGACGAGCAGTACTTC
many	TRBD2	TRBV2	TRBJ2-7	CASRTSGGVHEQYF	TGTGCCAGCAGGACTAGCGGGGGGGTCCACGAGCAGTACTTC
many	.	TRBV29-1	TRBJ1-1	CSVFWGTEAFF	TGCAGCGTTTTCTGGGGCACTGAAGCTTTCTTT
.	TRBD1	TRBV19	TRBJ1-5	CASTPTGGQPQHF	TGTGCCAGTACCCCGACAGGGGGTCAGCCCCAGCATTTT
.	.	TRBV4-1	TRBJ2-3	CASSFSGTRGADTQYF	TGCGCCAGCAGCTTCAGCGGGACAAGGGGAGCGGATACGCAGTATTTT
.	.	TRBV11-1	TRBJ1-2	CASSFVSSYGYTF	TGTGCCAGCAGCTTCGTGAGTAGCTATGGCTACACCTTC
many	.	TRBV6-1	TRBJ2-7	CASSVGTPDVYEQYF	TGTGCCAGCAGTGTGGGGACACCTGACGTCTACGAGCAGTACTTC
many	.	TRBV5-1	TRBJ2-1	CASSSPHLNNEQFF	TGCGCCAGCAGCTCCCCCCATTTAAACAATGAGCAGTTCTTC
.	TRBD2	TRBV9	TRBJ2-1	CASSATSGEQFF	TGTGCCAGCAGCGCAACTAGCGGGGAGCAGTTCTTC
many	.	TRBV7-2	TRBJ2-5	CASSYRQETQYF	TGTGCCAGCAGCTATAGACAAGAGACCCAGTACTTC
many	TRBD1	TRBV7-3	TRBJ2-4	CASSLVWDRGPKNIQYF	TGTGCCAGCAGCTTGGTATGGGACAGGGGTCCCAAAAACATTCAGTACTTC
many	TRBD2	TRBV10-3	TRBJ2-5	CAIGLAGGPGYF	TGTGCCATTGGACTAGCGGGGGGGCCGGGGTACTTC
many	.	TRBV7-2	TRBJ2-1	CASSLQGMRNEQFF	TGTGCCAGCAGCTTACAGGGGATGAGGAATGAGCAGTTCTTC
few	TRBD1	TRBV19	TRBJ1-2	CASSRRGQDYGYTF	TGTGCCAGTAGTCGCAGGGGGCAAGACTATGGCTACACCTTC
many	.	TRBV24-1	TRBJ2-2	CATSDGDFPPGELFF	TGTGCCACCAGTGATGGGGACTTTCCGCCCGGGGAGCTGTTTTTT
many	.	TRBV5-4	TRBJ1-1	CASSLERGITEAFF	TGTGCCAGCAGCTTGGAGCGGGGGATTACTGAAGCTTTCTTT
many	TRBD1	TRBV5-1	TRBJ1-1	CASRRDRVNLNTEAFF	TGCGCCAGCAGGAGGGACAGGGTGAATCTGAACACTGAAGCTTTCTTT
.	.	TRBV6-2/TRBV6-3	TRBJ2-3	CASSYSSDTTDTQYF	TGTGCCAGCAGTTACTCGTCGGATACCACAGATACGCAGTATTTT
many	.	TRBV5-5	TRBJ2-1	CASSLIWGLFEQFF	TGTGCCAGCAGCTTGATCTGGGGCCTCTTTGAACAGTTCTTC
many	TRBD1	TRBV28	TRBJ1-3	CASSRGGTGNTIYF	TGTGCCAGCAGTAGAGGGGGCACTGGAAACACCATATATTTT
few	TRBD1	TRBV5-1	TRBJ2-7	CASSGGTGWYEQYF	TGCGCCAGCAGCGGCGGGACAGGGTGGTACGAGCAGTACTTC
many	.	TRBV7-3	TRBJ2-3	CASSLRGSYSDTQYF	TGTGCCAGCAGCTTACGCGGGTCTTATTCAGATACGCAGTATTTT
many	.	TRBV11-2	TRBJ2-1	CASSLAYGGVYNEQFF	TGTGCCAGCAGCTTAGCTTACGGGGGCGTTTACAATGAGCAGTTCTTC
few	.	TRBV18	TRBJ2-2	CASSHDTRNTGELFF	TGTGCCAGCTCACACGACACTAGGAACACCGGGGAGCTGTTTTTT
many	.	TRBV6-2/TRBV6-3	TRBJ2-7	CASTSTPYEQYF	TGTGCCAGCACCTCGACCCCCTACGAGCAGTACTTC
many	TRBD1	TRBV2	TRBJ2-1	CASSERGRAGGNEQFF	TGTGCCAGCAGTGAACGAGGTCGAGCAGGGGGCAATGAGCAGTTCTTC
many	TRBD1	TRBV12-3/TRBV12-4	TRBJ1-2	CASSWDRGSYGYTF	TGTGCCAGCAGTTGGGACAGGGGTAGCTATGGCTACACCTTC
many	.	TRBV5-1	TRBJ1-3	CASSLASTLSGNTIYF	TGCGCCAGCAGCTTGGCCTCAACCCTCTCTGGAAACACCATATATTTT
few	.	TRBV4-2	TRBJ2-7	CASSQERLSYEQYF	TGTGCCAGCAGCCAAGAACGGCTTTCCTACGAGCAGTACTTC
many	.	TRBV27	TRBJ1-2	CASSFLTGVHGYTF	TGTGCCAGCAGTTTTTTGACAGGCGTCCATGGCTACACCTTC